One sample yielded the 21 T cell receptor beta chains listed below, sequenced in a study of Ad26.COV2.S vaccination and SARS-CoV-2 variants. The data were produced by immunoSEQ multiplex PCR, yet TCRdb's version contains in-frame clones alone and is incomplete. Among about 350,000 clones listed, about 92% were seen once. The sequences come from peripheral blood, collected after recovery from COVID-19. These TCRs come from a human donor who had recovered from COVID-19.

The J gene is TRBJ2-7, the V gene TRBV5-6, with 9 bases identical to TRBD2. The germline gives CDR1 SGHDT, CDR2 YYEEEE. J was trimmed by 7 bases and V by 0 bases; bases with no gene match: 11. The CDR3 runs 16 residues. The CDR3 loop is CASSLAGSGGTGEQYF. CDR3 DNA sequence: TGTGCCAGCAGCTTGGCGGGTAGCGGGGGTACCGGGGAGCAGTACTTC. The entire variable domain, with the rest obtained from reference TRBV5-6 and TRBJ2-7, is as follows: DAGVTQSPTHLIKTRGQQVTLRCSPKSGHDTVSWYQQALGQGPQFIFQYYEEEERQRGNFPDRFSGHQFPNYSSELNVNALLLGDSALYLCASSLAGSGGTGEQYFGPGTRLTVT.

V is TRBV27 and J is TRBJ1-6; tentatively, D is TRBD1 (6 bases). CDR1 is MNHEY and CDR2 is SMNVEV in the germline V gene (reference sequence). The CDR3 totals 14 residues. Trimming cost V 6 bases and J 8 bases, with 14 bases left between them. The CDR3 loop is CASRRGGADSPLHF. The CDR3 coding sequence is TGTGCCAGCAGGAGGGGGGGCGCAGATTCACCCCTCCACTTT.

This clone appeared a single time. The gene calls are TRBV19 and TRBJ2-1; no firm D call. Germline V gene sequence: CDR1 LNHDA, CDR2 SQIVND (reference sequence). V gave up 3 bases and J gave up 12 bases, with 9 bases separating them. The CDR3 is 11 amino acids. The CDR3 is CASSMATSQFF. The CDR3 DNA reads TGTGCCAGTAGTATGGCGACATCGCAGTTCTTC.

This chain joins TRBV24-1 and TRBJ2-1; D not certain. The CDR3 has 15 amino acids. V lost 3 bases to trimming and J lost 5 bases, with 13 bases between them. CDR1 and CDR2 (germline): KGHDR, SFDVKD. CDR3 nucleotide sequence: TGTGCCACCAGTGATCCGTTTCAAGGGCACAATGAGCAGTTCTTC. Encoded protein: CATSDPFQGHNEQFF.

The V and J genes are TRBV20-1 and TRBJ1-2; D might be TRBD1 (6 bases). CDR1 DFQATT and CDR2 SNEGSKA come from the germline V gene (reference sequence). Trimming removed 3 bases from V and 8 bases from J, with 16 bases in between. This CDR3 is 13 amino acids long. This CDR3 reads CSASQGISVGYTF. The DNA of the CDR3 is TGCAGTGCTAGTCAGGGGATTAGCGTGGGCTACACCTTC.

The CDR3 DNA reads as TGTGCCAGCAGCTTAACGGGCACAGGGGCGAATAACTATGGCTACACCTTC. Protein product: CASSLTGTGANNYGYTF. The rearrangement links TRBV11-2 to TRBJ1-2, with 7 bases aligning to TRBD1. Trimming cost V 2 bases and J 1 base; bases outside gene matches: 10. Looked up from germline, CDR1 is SGHAT and CDR2 is FQNNGV. The CDR3 runs to 17 residues.

This chain connects TRBV6-5 to TRBJ2-1; 10 bases are a match to TRBD2. CDR1 and CDR2 (germline): MNHEY, SVGAGI. V shed 4 bases and J 6 bases; nucleotides not matched to a gene: 9. The length of the CDR3 is 16 residues. The CDR3 DNA reads as TGTGCCAGCAGTTGGGGACTAGCGAGGTCACGCAATGAGCAGTTCTTC. Translating gives CASSWGLARSRNEQFF.

A single count supports this clone. V and J are TRBV9 and TRBJ1-4, with TRBD1 matching over 8 bases. Germline CDR1 reads SGDLS; CDR2 reads YYNGEE. CDR3 length equals 15 residues. After removal of 2 bases from V and 6 bases from J, the junction contained 6 bases not matched to a gene. The DNA of the CDR3 is TGTGCCAGCAGCGTCCAGACGGGACAGGATGAAAAACTGTTTTTT. Protein product: CASSVQTGQDEKLFF. The whole variable domain, remainder taken from reference TRBV9 and TRBJ1-4, is DSGVTQTPKHLITATGQRVTLRCSPRSGDLSVYWYQQSLDQGLQFLIQYYNGEERAKGNILERFSAQQFPDLHSELNLSSLELGDSALYFCASSVQTGQDEKLFFGSGTQLSVL.

V gene TRBV21-1 combines with J gene TRBJ2-2; no DNA check was done on the table's D call, TRBD2. TRBV21-1 is annotated as a pseudogene. The CDR3 totals 15 residues. The CDR3 DNA sequence: TGTGCCAGCGCCCGGAGGGGACCAAACACCGGGGAGCTGTTTTTT. Encoded protein: CASARRGPNTGELFF.

This chain connects TRBV6-6 to TRBJ1-4; D not resolved. The CDR3 runs to 13 residues. Per germline, CDR1 MNHNY and CDR2 SVGAGI (reference sequence). The ends were cut back, 5 bases at V and 0 bases at J, with 4 bases in the middle. CDR3 nucleotides: TGTGCCAGCAGTGTCGCAACTAATGAAAAACTGTTTTTT. Translating it yields CASSVATNEKLFF.

The rearrangement joins TRBV4-1 to TRBJ1-2; 10 positions agree with TRBD1. Looked up from germline, CDR1 is MGHRA and CDR2 is YSYEKL. The J segment lost 4 bases and the V segment lost 2 bases, leaving 10 bases of the junction unmatched. The CDR3 totals 17 residues. The CDR3 sequence is CASSQPTLTGGSYGYTF. CDR3 in DNA: TGCGCCAGCAGCCAACCTACATTGACAGGGGGCAGCTATGGCTACACCTTC.

With respect to this clone: Germline is not matched at one junction end, which may reflect a read error. The rearrangement uses TRBV7-7 and TRBJ2-1; 15 nucleotides align to TRBD2. This CDR3 spans 16 amino acids. CDR1 is SSHAT, CDR2 FNYEAQ, per germline (reference sequence). DNA for the CDR3: TGTGCTAGCAGCCGGGGACTAGCGGGGGGTAACAATGAGCAGTTCTTC. Translating gives CASSRGLAGGNNEQFF.

The chain joins TRBV9 to TRBJ1-2; TRBD1 might be the D (5 bases). The ends were cut back, 3 bases at V and 6 bases at J, with 15 bases in the middle. From germline, CDR1 is SGDLS and CDR2 YYNGEE. This CDR3 has 14 amino acids. The CDR3 nucleotides are TGTGCCAGCAGCGGCTCCGGGGCCCTGGATGGCTACACCTTC. This sequence encodes CASSGSGALDGYTF.

The rearrangement joins TRBV11-1 to TRBJ2-7; the D gene is possibly TRBD1 (7 bases). This CDR3 contains 14 residues. Trimming cost V 5 bases and J 6 bases, with 17 bases left between them. Germline assignment: CDR1 SGHAT and CDR2 FQDESV (reference sequence). The CDR3 nucleotides are TGTGCCAGCAGCCTCCTCCCAGGGGGAGGCGAGCAGTACTTC. Translating it yields CASSLLPGGGEQYF. The full variable domain, rest sourced from reference TRBV11-1 and TRBJ2-7, is EAEVAQSPRYKITEKSQAVAFWCDPISGHATLYWYRQILGQGPELLVQFQDESVVDDSQLPKDRFSAERLKGVDSTLKIQPAELGDSAMYLCASSLLPGGGEQYFGPGTRLTVT.

The CDR3, as DNA: TGTGCCAGCAGCTTAGGCTTGGGGACAGCTTATAGCAATCAGCCCCAGCATTTT. It is translated as CASSLGLGTAYSNQPQHF. V usage is TRBV7-9 and J usage is TRBJ1-5, with 7 bases aligning to TRBD1. The CDR3 loop spans 18 amino acids. With 1 base clipped from V and 0 bases from J, the junction kept 9 bases outside the gene matches. CDR1 is SEHNR and CDR2 is FQNEAQ in the germline V gene (reference sequence). The entire variable domain, with the rest obtained from reference TRBV7-9 and TRBJ1-5, is as follows: DTGVSQNPRHKITKRGQNVTFRCDPISEHNRLYWYRQTLGQGPEFLTYFQNEAQLEKSRLLSDRFSAERPKGSFSTLEIQRTEQGDSAMYLCASSLGLGTAYSNQPQHFGDGTRLSIL.

The chain has TRBV7-9 and TRBJ1-2; D remains unclear. The CDR3 has 14 residues. CDR1 and CDR2 (germline): SEHNR, FQNEAQ (reference sequence). The V end lost 1 base, the J end lost 2 bases, and 8 bases lay between the germline ends. CDR3 sequence: CASSLEGWNYGYTF. The DNA of the CDR3 is TGTGCCAGCAGCTTAGAAGGGTGGAACTATGGCTACACCTTC.

This clone has just a few counts. V is TRBV28 and J is TRBJ1-2; D perhaps matches TRBD1 (5 bases). This CDR3 has 15 residues. Germline values: CDR1 MDHEN, CDR2 SYDVKM. Trimming removed 9 bases from V and 4 bases from J, with 21 bases in between. CDR3 nucleotide sequence: TGTGCCAGTCAGATGCAGCTGGGGGTTAGCTATGGCTACACCTTC. Protein: CASQMQLGVSYGYTF.

Of note for this clone: The junction departs from the called germline gene at one end, perhaps through a read error. This chain joins TRBV7-7 and TRBJ2-5; 9 positions match TRBD2. In germline, CDR1 is SSHAT, CDR2 FNYEAQ (reference sequence). The CDR3 is made up of 15 amino acids. CDR3 bases: TGTGCTAGCAGCCAAACCCTGGGACTAGCAGCGACCCAGTACTTC. Translation: CASSQTLGLAATQYF.

The rearrangement uses TRBV6-6 and TRBJ2-5, with TRBD2 as a possible D gene (7 bases). This CDR3 is 15 amino acids long. V lost 1 base and J 4 bases, leaving 13 bases between the germline ends. Per the germline V gene, CDR1 is MNHNY and CDR2 is SVGAGI (reference sequence). The CDR3 sequence: CASSYFPGGPETQYF. CDR3 in DNA: TGTGCCAGCAGTTACTTCCCGGGGGGCCCAGAGACCCAGTACTTC.

The chain is built from TRBV6-5 and TRBJ1-5; 10 bases agree with TRBD1. Germline assignment: CDR1 MNHEY and CDR2 SVGAGI. The CDR3 runs to 15 residues. V dropped 8 bases and J dropped 2; count of bases not matched to a gene: 6. The CDR3 DNA reads as TGTGCCAGCTGGGACAGGGGCCGAGGCAATCAGCCCCAGCATTTT. Translating gives CASWDRGRGNQPQHF.

The J gene is TRBJ2-5, the V gene TRBV18; the D gene is possibly TRBD2 (5 bases). The CDR3 contains 15 residues. Trimming removed 6 bases from V and 1 base from J, with 15 bases in between. Germline V gene data show CDR1 as KGHSH and CDR2 as LQKENI. In DNA, the CDR3 is TGTGCCAGCTCGGACGGGGTTTGGAGCCAAGAGACCCAGTACTTC. It is translated as CASSDGVWSQETQYF.